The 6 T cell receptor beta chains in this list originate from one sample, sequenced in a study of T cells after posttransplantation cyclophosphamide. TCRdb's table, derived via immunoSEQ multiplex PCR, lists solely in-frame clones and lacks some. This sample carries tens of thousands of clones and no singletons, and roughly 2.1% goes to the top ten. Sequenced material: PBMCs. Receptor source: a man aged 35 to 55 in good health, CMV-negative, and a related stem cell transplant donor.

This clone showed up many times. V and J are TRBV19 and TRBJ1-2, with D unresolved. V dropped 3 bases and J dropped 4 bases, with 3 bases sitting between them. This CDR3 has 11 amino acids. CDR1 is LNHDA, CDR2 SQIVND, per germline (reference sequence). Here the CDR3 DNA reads TGTGCCAGTAGTATCGGCTATGGCTACACCTTC. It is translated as CASSIGYGYTF.

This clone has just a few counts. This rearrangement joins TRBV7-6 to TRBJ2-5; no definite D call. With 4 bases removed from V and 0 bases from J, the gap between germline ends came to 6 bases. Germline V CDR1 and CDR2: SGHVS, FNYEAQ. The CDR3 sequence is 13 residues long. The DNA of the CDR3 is TGTGCCAGCAGCTCCTCGTACCAAGAGACCCAGTACTTC. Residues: CASSSSYQETQYF.

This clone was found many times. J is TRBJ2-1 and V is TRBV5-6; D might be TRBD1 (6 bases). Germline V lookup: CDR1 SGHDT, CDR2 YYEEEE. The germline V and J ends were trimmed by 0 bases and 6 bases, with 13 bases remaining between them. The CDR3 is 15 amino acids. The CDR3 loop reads CASSLGASRGNEQFF. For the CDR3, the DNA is TGTGCCAGCAGCTTGGGGGCTAGCAGGGGCAATGAGCAGTTCTTC.

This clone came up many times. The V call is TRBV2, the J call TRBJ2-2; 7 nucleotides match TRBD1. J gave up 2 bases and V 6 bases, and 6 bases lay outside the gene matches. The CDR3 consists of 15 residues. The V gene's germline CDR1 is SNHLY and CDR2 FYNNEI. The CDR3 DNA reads TGTGCCAGCAGGCCCGGGACAGTAAACACCGGGGAGCTGTTTTTT. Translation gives CASRPGTVNTGELFF.

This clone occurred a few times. The CDR3 coding sequence is TGTGCCAGCAGCTTCGGGGGGGAGACCCAGTACTTC. Protein sequence: CASSFGGETQYF. The V and J genes are TRBV5-6 and TRBJ2-5; TRBD2 matches 7 bases. The V segment lost 2 bases and the J segment 5 bases; nucleotides outside the gene matches: 0. Looked up from germline, CDR1 is SGHDT and CDR2 is YYEEEE. This CDR3 spans 12 amino acids.

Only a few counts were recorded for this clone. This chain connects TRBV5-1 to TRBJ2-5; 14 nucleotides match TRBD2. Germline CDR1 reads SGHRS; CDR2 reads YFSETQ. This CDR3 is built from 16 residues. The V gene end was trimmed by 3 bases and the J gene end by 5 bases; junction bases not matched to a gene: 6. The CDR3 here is CASSSGLAGGTETQYF. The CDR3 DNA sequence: TGCGCCAGCAGCTCCGGACTAGCGGGGGGCACGGAGACCCAGTACTTC.